These 17 T cell receptor beta chains were all obtained from the same sample, sequenced in a study of patients and donors after allogeneic stem cell transplantation. A single record per CDR3 protein comes from TCRdb applying MiXCR to the RT-PCR reads. This table holds about 26,000 distinct CDR3 sequences, 7.5% to 9% found once. The source material was blood, either unsorted or a sorted T cell fraction (not recorded which). These receptors were collected from a human donor who was either an allogeneic HSCT recipient or a stem cell or donor lymphocyte infusion donor (not recorded which). It is not recorded whose cells these are; they may come from a transplant donor.

This clonotype appeared many times. The chain has TRBV7-9 and TRBJ2-1; perhaps TRBD1 as D (5 bases). CDR3 length: 15 residues. CDR1 and CDR2 from the germline V gene are SEHNR and FQNEAQ (reference sequence). V was pared by 1 base and J by 2 bases, with 9 bases between. Written as DNA, the CDR3 is TGTGCCAGCAGCTTAGGACAGTCCACCTACAATGAGCAGTTCTTC. This codes for CASSLGQSTYNEQFF.

Many counts were recorded for this clonotype. This chain uses TRBV3-1 with TRBJ2-1; 8 nucleotides align to TRBD2. The germline V gene encodes CDR1 LGHDT and CDR2 YNNKEL (reference sequence). CDR3 length: 17 residues. Trimming removed 1 base from V and 4 bases from J; junction bases left unmatched: 9. This CDR3 reads CASSQVGGGGEYNEQFF. The CDR3 DNA sequence: TGTGCCAGCAGCCAAGTCGGGGGGGGCGGGGAATACAATGAGCAGTTCTTC.

In this sample, this clonotype turned up many times. This chain links TRBV28 with TRBJ2-1, with TRBD2 matching over 9 bases. J was trimmed by 4 bases and V by 6 bases; bases with no gene match: 7. The CDR3 is 15 amino acids. CDR1 MDHEN and CDR2 SYDVKM come from the germline V gene. The CDR3 DNA follows: TGTGCCAGCAGCCCCTTTAGCGGGGGTTACAATGAGCAGTTCTTC. Translation gives CASSPFSGGYNEQFF.

The chain joins TRBV11-2 to TRBJ1-1, with 8 bases aligning to TRBD1. V lost 1 base to trimming and J lost 4 bases; unmatched junction nucleotides: 5. This CDR3 contains 15 residues. Germline values: CDR1 SGHAT, CDR2 FQNNGV. In nucleotides, the CDR3 is TGTGCCAGCAGCTTAGTAGACAGGGGCTTCACTGAAGCTTTCTTT. Its translation is CASSLVDRGFTEAFF.

This clonotype was found many times. The chain joins TRBV28 to TRBJ2-7, with a possible D match to TRBD1 (5 bases). The CDR3 runs to 14 residues. Trimming removed 8 bases from V and 4 bases from J, with 18 bases in between. The V gene's germline CDR1 is MDHEN and CDR2 SYDVKM. The CDR3 reads CASGPTEPLYEQYF. The CDR3 DNA reads TGTGCCAGCGGCCCGACAGAGCCCCTTTACGAGCAGTACTTC. The full variable domain, with the rest looked up from reference TRBV28 and TRBJ2-7, is DVKVTQSSRYLVKRTGEKVFLECVQDMDHENMFWYRQDPGLGLRLIYFSYDVKMKEKGDIPEGYSVSREKKERFSLILESASTNQTSMYLCASGPTEPLYEQYFGPGTRLTVT.

V and J are TRBV6-1 and TRBJ1-1; D perhaps matches TRBD1 (5 bases). The CDR3 consists of 16 residues. V lost 5 bases and J lost 8, with 24 bases in between. Germline V gene lookup returns CDR1 MNHNS and CDR2 SASEGT. The DNA of the CDR3 is TGTGCCAGCAGTCCCCGGGACGGCCTATCTCGGTCGGAAGCTTTCTTT. Encoded protein: CASSPRDGLSRSEAFF.

This clonotype was counted many times. The chain links TRBV5-6 to TRBJ1-2; tentative D call: TRBD1 (5 bases). V was cut by 2 bases and J by 6 bases, with 17 bases left in between. The germline CDR1 and CDR2 sequences are SGHDT and YYEEEE. This CDR3 has 15 residues. DNA of the CDR3: TGTGCCAGCAGCTTTTTCCTTCGGGGCACCGATGGCTACACCTTC. Protein sequence: CASSFFLRGTDGYTF.

This clonotype was counted between two and nine times. J is TRBJ2-5 and V is TRBV5-4, with TRBD2 matching 11 bases. CDR1 and CDR2 from the germline V gene are SGHNT and YYREEE (reference sequence). Trimming cost V 4 bases and J 5 bases; bases outside gene matches: 13. The CDR3 has 17 residues. The CDR3 bases are TGTGCCAGCAGCCCAGGCTTAGCGGGGGGGCCGGAGGAGACCCAGTACTTC. Its translation is CASSPGLAGGPEETQYF. Using reference TRBV5-4 and TRBJ2-5 for the parts outside the CDR3, the full variable domain is ETGVTQSPTHLIKTRGQQVTLRCSSQSGHNTVSWYQQALGQGPQFIFQYYREEENGRGNFPPRFSGLQFPNYSSELNVNALELDDSALYLCASSPGLAGGPEETQYFGPGTRLLVL.

The V and J genes are TRBV28 and TRBJ2-3; D gene unclear. V lost 6 bases, J lost 6 bases, and 10 bases lay in between. In germline, CDR1 is MDHEN, CDR2 SYDVKM. There are 12 residues in the CDR3. The CDR3 DNA sequence: TGTGCCAGCAGCTTACGGCGGGATACGCAGTATTTT. Translating gives CASSLRRDTQYF.

This clonotype was counted many times. The gene calls are TRBV19 and TRBJ1-6; no clear D gene. The V end lost 1 base, the J end lost 9 bases, and 25 bases lay between the germline ends. Germline CDR1 LNHDA, CDR2 SQIVND (reference sequence). This CDR3 is 19 amino acids long. The CDR3 region is CASSIGLRHVRPKVSPLHF. The CDR3 bases are TGTGCCAGTAGTATAGGCCTCAGGCACGTGAGGCCGAAGGTTTCACCCCTCCACTTT.

This clonotype appeared a few times. This chain uses TRBV28 with TRBJ2-7; D gene uncertain. The V end was cut by 7 bases, the J end by 2 bases, with 0 bases between. The CDR3 consists of 9 residues. CDR1 and CDR2 from the germline V gene are MDHEN and SYDVKM. This CDR3 reads CASTYEQYF. Here the CDR3 DNA reads TGTGCCAGCACCTACGAGCAGTACTTC.

This clonotype was recorded many times. The rearrangement joins TRBV5-1 to TRBJ2-3, with TRBD1 as a possible D gene (6 bases). V lost 3 bases to trimming and J lost 2 bases, with 16 bases between them. The CDR3 extends over 16 amino acids. Germline loops: CDR1 SGHRS, CDR2 YFSETQ. This chain's CDR3 is CASSWGDRPLTDTQYF. Here the CDR3 DNA reads TGCGCCAGCAGCTGGGGAGACAGGCCCCTCACAGATACGCAGTATTTT.

The table lists this clonotype with many counts. The chain joins TRBV9 to TRBJ2-2, with D uncertain. Germline lookup yields CDR1 SGDLS and CDR2 YYNGEE. The CDR3 runs 13 residues. Trimming pared 1 base from V and 3 bases from J, leaving 4 bases between. CDR3 sequence (DNA): TGTGCCAGCAGCGTAACCCACACCGGGGAGCTGTTTTTT. Translation: CASSVTHTGELFF.

This rearrangement joins TRBV7-9 to TRBJ2-5; D possibly corresponds to TRBD1 (5 bases). The V end was cut by 5 bases, the J end by 5 bases, with 18 bases between. The germline CDR1 and CDR2 sequences are SEHNR and FQNEAQ (reference sequence). The CDR3 loop spans 15 amino acids. CDR3 amino acids: CASSPDGWGMETQYF. In nucleotides, the CDR3 is TGTGCCAGCAGCCCGGACGGCTGGGGCATGGAGACCCAGTACTTC.

This clonotype is medium-sized in the sample. The chain combines TRBV30 with TRBJ2-1; 9 bases align to TRBD2. This CDR3 has 12 amino acids. V trimming: 0 bases; J trimming: 14 bases; junction bases outside the gene matches: 5. The germline CDR1 and CDR2 sequences are GTSNPN and SVGIG (reference sequence). The CDR3 loop reads CAWSVSGTSKFF. The CDR3, as DNA: TGTGCCTGGAGTGTCTCTGGGACTAGCAAGTTCTTC.

V and J are TRBV6-5 and TRBJ1-2; D ambiguous. Trimming took off 6 bases at V and 3 bases at J, with 8 bases between the two ends. The V gene's germline CDR1 is MNHEY and CDR2 SVGAGI. The CDR3 consists of 12 residues. The CDR3 nucleotides read TGTGCCAGCAGGACCGGGGACTATGGCTACACCTTC. It specifies CASRTGDYGYTF.

The table lists this clonotype with many counts. This sequence joins TRBV10-2 and TRBJ1-5; no definite D call. The CDR3 runs to 13 residues. CDR1 and CDR2 (germline): WSHSY, SAAADI. The germline V and J ends were trimmed by 1 base and 1 base, with 2 bases remaining between them. The chain's CDR3 is CASSEWSNQPQHF. CDR3 DNA: TGCGCCAGCAGTGAGTGGAGCAATCAGCCCCAGCATTTT.